This is a list of T cell receptor beta chains from one sample in a study of T cell changes during pregnancy in multiple sclerosis. Measured with immunoSEQ multiplex PCR; TCRdb has only the in-frame clones, and not every one. The data contain approximately 40,000 clones, approximately 90% of them singletons. The sample here was CD4+ T cells from peripheral blood mononuclear cells, taken in the second trimester of pregnancy. These receptors all come from a female donor with multiple sclerosis, enrolled in a pregnancy study. The CDR3 runs from the conserved cysteine through the conserved F or W. Each record gives: D gene, J gene, V gene, clone size, CDR3 DNA, CDR3 protein. D genes are given only for firm matches. The size entry is marked missing in some rows and otherwise reads once, few, many or a size class.

d_gene: TRBD2
j_gene: TRBJ2-1
v_gene: TRBV5-1
abundance: -
CDR3nt: TGCGCCAGCAGCCCCGTGTTCGGGGGACGGGGGGACAATGAGCAGTTCTTC
CDR3aa: CASSPVFGGRGDNEQFF

d_gene: -
j_gene: TRBJ1-4
v_gene: TRBV5-1
abundance: -
CDR3nt: TGCGCCAGCAGCTTGGGAGGCGCAACTAATGAAAAACTGTTTTTT
CDR3aa: CASSLGGATNEKLFF

d_gene: TRBD2
j_gene: TRBJ2-2
v_gene: TRBV5-4
abundance: -
CDR3nt: TGTGCCAGCAGCTCGGGGACTAGCGGGACGGTCAACACCGGGGAGCTGTTTTTT
CDR3aa: CASSSGTSGTVNTGELFF

d_gene: TRBD2
j_gene: TRBJ2-5
v_gene: TRBV2
abundance: -
CDR3nt: TGTGCCAGCAGTGAAGGTGCGGGAGACCGGACCCAGTACTTC
CDR3aa: CASSEGAGDRTQYF

d_gene: TRBD1
j_gene: TRBJ2-7
v_gene: TRBV4-2
abundance: once
CDR3nt: TGTGCCAGCAGCCAAGATCCCGGGACAGGGGAATACGAGCAGTACTTC
CDR3aa: CASSQDPGTGEYEQYF

d_gene: -
j_gene: TRBJ1-1
v_gene: TRBV28
abundance: few
CDR3nt: TGTGCCAGCGGAGTAGGGAACACTGAAGCTTTCTTT
CDR3aa: CASGVGNTEAFF

d_gene: -
j_gene: TRBJ2-3
v_gene: TRBV7-2
abundance: few
CDR3nt: TGTGCCAGCACCGACCGGGGGAGGCCCACAGATACGCAGTATTTT
CDR3aa: CASTDRGRPTDTQYF

d_gene: -
j_gene: TRBJ1-2
v_gene: TRBV6-1
abundance: once
CDR3nt: TGTGCCAGCACGAAGGCTGGGTCGGGTTATGGCTACACCTTC
CDR3aa: CASTKAGSGYGYTF

d_gene: -
j_gene: TRBJ2-1
v_gene: TRBV20-1
abundance: -
CDR3nt: TGCAGTGCTAGTAAGCAGGCACAGTTCTTC
CDR3aa: CSASKQAQFF

d_gene: -
j_gene: TRBJ2-6
v_gene: TRBV6-1
abundance: few
CDR3nt: TGTGCCAGCAGTGAAGCGCTAGGGGCCAACGTCCTGACTTTC
CDR3aa: CASSEALGANVLTF

d_gene: TRBD1
j_gene: TRBJ1-2
v_gene: TRBV11-2
abundance: -
CDR3nt: TGTGCCAGCAGCGCGAGGGACAGGGGAGACTATGGCTACACCTTC
CDR3aa: CASSARDRGDYGYTF

d_gene: TRBD1
j_gene: TRBJ2-3
v_gene: TRBV18
abundance: -
CDR3nt: TGTGCCAGCTCACCCATCGCCCAGGGGGCAAGCACAGATACGCAGTATTTT
CDR3aa: CASSPIAQGASTDTQYF

d_gene: TRBD2
j_gene: TRBJ2-7
v_gene: TRBV4-1
abundance: -
CDR3nt: TGCGCCAGCAGCCTCCGACTAGCGGGAGGGCCTGTTTTGCCCTACGAGCAGTACTTC
CDR3aa: CASSLRLAGGPVLPYEQYF

d_gene: TRBD1
j_gene: TRBJ2-7
v_gene: TRBV7-9
abundance: -
CDR3nt: TGTGCCAGCAGCTTAGCAAACAGGGGGTACGAGCAGTACTTC
CDR3aa: CASSLANRGYEQYF

d_gene: -
j_gene: TRBJ1-4
v_gene: TRBV7-2
abundance: -
CDR3nt: TGTGCCAGCAGCTTGGCGACAGGCCTAAATGAAAAACTGTTTTTT
CDR3aa: CASSLATGLNEKLFF

d_gene: TRBD2
j_gene: TRBJ2-4
v_gene: TRBV29-1
abundance: -
CDR3nt: TGCAGCGCAGCTAACCCCTTGGGACTAGAATACATTCAGTACTTC
CDR3aa: CSAANPLGLEYIQYF

d_gene: TRBD1
j_gene: TRBJ2-3
v_gene: TRBV5-4
abundance: -
CDR3nt: TGTGCCAGCAGCGACGGGACAGGGGGTGTTACGGATACGCAGTATTTT
CDR3aa: CASSDGTGGVTDTQYF

d_gene: -
j_gene: TRBJ2-5
v_gene: TRBV29-1
abundance: -
CDR3nt: TGCAGCCTACGGGACTTCCAAGAGACCCAGTACTTC
CDR3aa: CSLRDFQETQYF

d_gene: TRBD1
j_gene: TRBJ1-2
v_gene: TRBV10-3
abundance: -
CDR3nt: TGTGCCATCAGCCGGGACAGCGCTAGCCCATATGGCTACACCTTC
CDR3aa: CAISRDSASPYGYTF

d_gene: TRBD1
j_gene: TRBJ2-7
v_gene: TRBV27
abundance: -
CDR3nt: TGTGCCAGCAGTACAGGGGGCCCGCCGGGAGAGCAGTACTTC
CDR3aa: CASSTGGPPGEQYF

d_gene: TRBD1
j_gene: TRBJ1-2
v_gene: TRBV18
abundance: -
CDR3nt: TGTGCCAGCTCACTGTGGGGGACAGGGTCCTCGGGTTGGTCTGGCTACACCTTC
CDR3aa: CASSLWGTGSSGWSGYTF

d_gene: TRBD1
j_gene: TRBJ2-3
v_gene: TRBV10-3
abundance: once
CDR3nt: TGTGCCATCAATTCGTTGAGACAGGGGAACACAGATACGCAGTATTTT
CDR3aa: CAINSLRQGNTDTQYF

d_gene: TRBD1
j_gene: TRBJ2-1
v_gene: TRBV7-2
abundance: -
CDR3nt: TGTGCCAGCAGCAAGGGACAGCACAATGAGCAGTTCTTC
CDR3aa: CASSKGQHNEQFF

d_gene: TRBD1
j_gene: TRBJ1-5
v_gene: TRBV7-8
abundance: -
CDR3nt: TGTGCCAGCACCAAGGACAGGGTTAATCAGCCCCAGCATTTT
CDR3aa: CASTKDRVNQPQHF

d_gene: -
j_gene: TRBJ1-1
v_gene: TRBV5-1
abundance: once
CDR3nt: TGCGCCAGCAGCTTGGCTGAGATCACTGAAGCTTTCTTT
CDR3aa: CASSLAEITEAFF

d_gene: -
j_gene: TRBJ2-3
v_gene: TRBV29-1
abundance: -
CDR3nt: TGCAGCGTTGTGAGGGATCAGACAGATACGCAGTATTTT
CDR3aa: CSVVRDQTDTQYF